This T cell receptor (beta chain) was documented in a study of cytomegalovirus exposure and HLA in healthy donors. Study-wide points: Analysis was carried out at a later point, and it linked a missense DCLRE1C variant to TCR beta V- and J-gene trimming. Analyzed later, association rates of TCRs varied across HLA loci, with DRB1 most and HLA-C fewest. Further analysis was carried out later, and it showed several of the most significant clusters appearing linked to common viral pathogens.

Primers: 60 Vbeta forward and 13 Jbeta reverse. Libraries were prepared by immunoSEQ multiplex PCR; TCRdb keeps only in-frame clonotypes and omits some of them. The table shows about 100,000 clones, with roughly 80% occurring only once. V was pared by 3 bases and J by 1 base, with 2 bases of the junction left unmatched. Germline V CDR1 and CDR2: SGHAT, FQNNGV. The CDR3 has 15 amino acids. As for this clone: The antigen remains undetermined.

The chain recombines TRBV11-2 with TRBJ2-2; TRBD1 matches at 7 bases. The clonotype originates from a man in his forties in good health and CMV-seropositive. Sequencing was done on a sample of PBMCs. The CDR3 DNA reads TGTGCCAGCAGCTTGGCAGGGGGGAACACCGGGGAGCTGTTTTTT. Amino acids: CASSLAGGNTGELFF. The full variable domain, with the rest looked up from reference TRBV11-2 and TRBJ2-2, is EAGVAQSPRYKIIEKRQSVAFWCNPISGHATLYWYQQILGQGPKLLIQFQNNGVVDDSQLPKDRFSAERLKGVDSTLKIQPAKLEDSAVYLCASSLAGGNTGELFFGEGSRLTVL.